Following are 16 T cell receptor beta chains from one sample sequenced in a study of control samples from healthy donors and cancer patients. The assay was immunoSEQ multiplex PCR, and TCRdb's table has in-frame clones only and misses some. This sample has about 120,000 clones, with 93% found just once. The material sequenced was blood. Every receptor here comes from a man aged 30 to 39 in good health.

The V call is TRBV15, the J call TRBJ2-3; D gene uncertain. CDR1 LNHNV and CDR2 YYDKDF come from the germline V gene (reference sequence). The CDR3 is 13 residues long. Trimming shortened V by 6 bases and J by 1 base, and 8 bases separated the two germline ends. CDR3 region: CATSSTGTDTQYF. The DNA of the CDR3 is TGTGCCACCAGTTCTACGGGCACAGATACGCAGTATTTT.

The chain couples TRBV11-2 to TRBJ2-7; 7 positions match TRBD2. With V trimmed by 6 bases and J by 3 bases, 8 bases remained unmatched. CDR1 SGHAT and CDR2 FQNNGV come from the germline V gene. This CDR3 is built from 14 residues. CDR3 sequence (DNA): TGTGCCAGCAGTTGGGGGGGAGGGAACTACGAGCAGTACGTC. Amino acid sequence: CASSWGGGNYEQYV.

This chain links TRBV9 with TRBJ2-1; 7 nucleotides match TRBD1. V shed 4 bases and J 1 base; nucleotides not matched to a gene: 8. Looked up from germline, CDR1 is SGDLS and CDR2 is YYNGEE. The CDR3 runs 16 residues. CDR3 sequence (DNA): TGTGCCAGCAGCCCGCAGACGGGACAGTCCTACAATGAGCAGTTCTTC. Protein sequence: CASSPQTGQSYNEQFF.

The chain has TRBV7-2 and TRBJ1-4, with 7 bases matching TRBD1. The CDR3 consists of 15 residues. The junction had 4 bases not matched to a gene; V was cut back by 1 base and J by 5 bases. From germline, CDR1 is SGHTA and CDR2 FQGNSA. The CDR3 reads CASSLGGQRNEKLFF. The CDR3 DNA reads TGTGCCAGCAGCTTAGGGGGACAGAGAAATGAAAAACTGTTTTTT. The full variable domain, its missing parts supplied by reference TRBV7-2 and TRBJ1-4, is GAGVSQSPSNKVTEKGKDVELRCDPISGHTALYWYRQSLGQGLEFLIYFQGNSAPDKSGLPSDRFSAERTGGSVSTLTIQRTQQEDSAVYLCASSLGGQRNEKLFFGSGTQLSVL.

The rearrangement uses TRBV30 and TRBJ1-1, with 7 nucleotides matching TRBD1. Looked up from germline, CDR1 is GTSNPN and CDR2 is SVGIG (reference sequence). The V segment lost 2 bases and the J segment 3 bases; nucleotides outside the gene matches: 3. The CDR3 has 13 residues. The DNA for the CDR3 is TGTGCCTGGAGTAGACAGGGAGACACTGAAGCTTTCTTT. Translated: CAWSRQGDTEAFF.

This clone was picked up one time. V usage is TRBV7-9 and J usage is TRBJ2-1, with D tentatively TRBD1 (5 bases). This CDR3 contains 17 residues. V gave up 3 bases and J gave up 6 bases, with 21 bases separating them. CDR1 is SEHNR and CDR2 is FQNEAQ in the germline V gene (reference sequence). CDR3 region: CASSFNVGLGAGNEQFF. CDR3 sequence (DNA): TGTGCCAGCAGCTTTAACGTGGGCCTTGGGGCCGGCAATGAGCAGTTCTTC.

This clone was counted once. This chain links TRBV5-1 with TRBJ2-1; D is possibly TRBD1 or TRBD2 (6 bases each). The CDR3 runs to 15 residues. V lost 7 bases, J lost 0 bases, and 14 bases lay in between. The germline V gene has CDR1 SGHRS and CDR2 YFSETQ. CDR3 sequence (DNA): TGCGCCAGCGGGGGGCAGGGAAGCTCCTACAATGAGCAGTTCTTC. Translation gives CASGGQGSSYNEQFF.

The chain employs TRBV19 and TRBJ1-5; D unresolved. CDR1 LNHDA and CDR2 SQIVND come from the germline V gene (reference sequence). The CDR3 has 13 amino acids. The V end was cut by 5 bases, the J end by 6 bases, with 11 bases between. The CDR3 DNA reads TGTGCCAGTAGTCCCCCCGCAAGTCAGCCCCAGCATTTT. Translation gives CASSPPASQPQHF.

This sequence joins TRBV21-1 and TRBJ1-3; the table names TRBD1, a call not compared with the DNA. TRBV21-1 is a known pseudogene. The CDR3 loop spans 17 amino acids. The CDR3 DNA reads as TGTGCCAGCAGCCTCCTGACAGGGCAGGACTCTGGAAACACCATATATTTT. Protein product: CASSLLTGQDSGNTIYF.

V and J are TRBV27 and TRBJ1-3; the D gene is possibly TRBD1 (5 bases). The V gene's germline CDR1 is MNHEY and CDR2 SMNVEV (reference sequence). V lost 6 bases and J lost 2, with 17 bases in between. The CDR3 loop spans 16 amino acids. CDR3 amino acids: CASSHWKGSPGNTIYF. CDR3 sequence (DNA): TGTGCCAGCAGCCATTGGAAGGGGAGCCCTGGAAACACCATATATTTT.

The V call is TRBV5-4, the J call TRBJ2-3; D call uncertain. The CDR3 totals 11 residues. The V end lost 0 bases, the J end lost 6 bases, and 2 bases lay between the germline ends. From germline, CDR1 is SGHNT and CDR2 YYREEE (reference sequence). CDR3 region: CASSLEDTQYF. The CDR3 DNA reads as TGTGCCAGCAGCTTGGAGGATACGCAGTATTTT.

V and J are TRBV14 and TRBJ2-6; 10 nucleotides agree with TRBD2. Germline V gene data show CDR1 as SGHDN and CDR2 as FVKESK. The CDR3 runs to 18 residues. J lost 11 bases, V lost 4 bases, and 17 bases had no gene match. The chain's CDR3 is CASSPLGASGGHGDVLTF. The CDR3 DNA sequence: TGTGCCAGCAGCCCTTTAGGAGCTAGCGGGGGCCATGGGGACGTCCTGACTTTC. The full variable domain, its missing parts supplied by reference TRBV14 and TRBJ2-6, is EAGVTQFPSHSVIEKGQTVTLRCDPISGHDNLYWYRRVMGKEIKFLLHFVKESKQDESGMPNNRFLAERTGGTYSTLKVQPAELEDSGVYFCASSPLGASGGHGDVLTFGAGSRLTVL.

The genes are TRBV7-9 and TRBJ1-2; 7 nucleotides match TRBD1. The CDR3 is made up of 14 amino acids. The germline V gene has CDR1 SEHNR and CDR2 FQNEAQ (reference sequence). The ends lost 4 bases at V and 8 bases at J; junction bases unmatched: 10. The CDR3 bases are TGTGCCAGCAGCTCCGACAGGGCGACACGCGGCTACACCTTC. It translates to CASSSDRATRGYTF.

This chain joins TRBV3-1 (or the pseudogene TRBV3-2) and TRBJ1-2, with 9 positions matching TRBD1. In germline, CDR1 is LGHDT, CDR2 YNNKEL (reference sequence). The CDR3 is 13 amino acids. The ends lost 4 bases at V and 8 bases at J; junction bases unmatched: 5. In DNA form, the CDR3 reads TGTGCCAGCAGCCCCAGGACAGGGGACGGCTACACCTTC. It yields the protein CASSPRTGDGYTF.

Of note for this clone: This CDR3 is also generated by other DNA sequences in the sample. The V call is TRBV6-1, the J call TRBJ2-2, with 10 nucleotides matching TRBD2. The CDR3 contains 17 residues. Unmatched junction bases numbered 8, after V lost 1 base and J lost 6 bases. The germline V gene has CDR1 MNHNS and CDR2 SASEGT. The CDR3 loop reads CASSEGVAGGGAGELFF. The CDR3 bases are TGTGCCAGCAGTGAAGGGGTAGCGGGGGGTGGCGCCGGGGAGCTGTTTTTT.

Turning to this clone: The sample has other DNA sequences that encode this CDR3 too. The chain joins TRBV5-5 to TRBJ2-5; D is unresolved. V was cut by 4 bases and J by 3 bases, with 4 bases left in between. From germline, CDR1 is SGHKS and CDR2 YYEKEE (reference sequence). This CDR3 comprises 11 residues. For the CDR3, the DNA is TGTGCCAGCAGCCTGAAAGAGACCCAGTACTTC. This sequence encodes CASSLKETQYF.